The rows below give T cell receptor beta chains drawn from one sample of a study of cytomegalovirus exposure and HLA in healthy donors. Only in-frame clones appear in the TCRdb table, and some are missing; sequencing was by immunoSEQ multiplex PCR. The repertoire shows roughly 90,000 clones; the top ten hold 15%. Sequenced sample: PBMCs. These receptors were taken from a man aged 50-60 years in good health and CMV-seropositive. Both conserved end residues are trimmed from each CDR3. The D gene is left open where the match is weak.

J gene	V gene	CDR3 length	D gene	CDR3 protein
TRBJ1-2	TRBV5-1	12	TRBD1	ASSNLRQGDGYT
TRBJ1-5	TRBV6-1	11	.	ARRRGRDQPQH
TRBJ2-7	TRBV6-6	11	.	ASSRQGTGEQY
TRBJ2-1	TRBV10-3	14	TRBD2	AISGASGSSYNEQF
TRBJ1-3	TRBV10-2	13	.	ASSEAASSGNTIY
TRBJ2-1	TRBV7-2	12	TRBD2	ASSSPSGSNEQF
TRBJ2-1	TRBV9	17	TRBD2	ASSATYPKGAGGHFEQF
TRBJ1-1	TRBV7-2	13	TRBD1	ASSLAWTGDTEAF
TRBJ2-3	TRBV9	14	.	ASSAGHLTSTDTQY
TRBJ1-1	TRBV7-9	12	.	ASSPGLLNTEAF
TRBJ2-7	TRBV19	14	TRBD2	ASSMGGASGSNEQY
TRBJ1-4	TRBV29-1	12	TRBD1	SVTGGATNEKLF
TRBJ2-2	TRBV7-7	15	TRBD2	ASSLAGTSGMTGELF
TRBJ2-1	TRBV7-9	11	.	ASSLGSGNEQF
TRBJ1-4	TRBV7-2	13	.	ASSLIGAGAEKLF
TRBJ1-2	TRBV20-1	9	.	SAGEAAEAT
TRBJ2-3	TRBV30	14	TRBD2	AWSEGLAGGADTQY
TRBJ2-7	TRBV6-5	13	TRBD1	ASRRGTGDFYEQY
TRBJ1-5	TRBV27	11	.	ASSLGSGAGKH
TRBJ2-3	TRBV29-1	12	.	STWGGQSTDTQY
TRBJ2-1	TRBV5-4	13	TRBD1	ASSWTGGLNNEQF
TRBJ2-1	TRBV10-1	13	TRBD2	ASSESGRPDNEQF
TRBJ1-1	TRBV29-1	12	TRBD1	SVRTGAMNTEAF
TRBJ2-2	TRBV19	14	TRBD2	ASKGTSGRASGELF
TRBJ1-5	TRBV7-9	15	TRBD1	ASSRTRTGTIDQPQH
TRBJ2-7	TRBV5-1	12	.	ASSLEGGFYEQY